Listed below are T cell receptor beta chains from one sample, sequenced in a study of Ad26.COV2.S vaccination and SARS-CoV-2 variants. TCRdb's table, derived via immunoSEQ multiplex PCR, lists solely in-frame clones and lacks some. Of roughly 350,000 clones in the sample, more than 75% were seen once. This sample comprised peripheral blood, obtained in a trial of Ad26.COV2.S vaccine versus placebo. The receptor source for this set is a person aged 18-65 years who received the Ad26.COV2.S COVID-19 vaccine or a placebo. The CDR3 runs from the conserved cysteine through the conserved F or W. Fields, in order: clone size, D gene, V gene, J gene, CDR3 DNA, CDR3 protein. D genes are given only for firm matches. Clone size is given for some rows only: seen once, a few or many times, or a class if the clone is expanded.

clone size: once
D gene: -
V gene: TRBV20-1
J gene: TRBJ1-3
CDR3 DNA: TGCAGTGCTAGTTTGGTCGGCCGGGCCATATATTTT
CDR3 protein: CSASLVGRAIYF

clone size: -
D gene: -
V gene: TRBV4-1
J gene: TRBJ1-5
CDR3 DNA: TGCGCCAGCAGCCAAGAAAGCAATCAGCCCCAGCATTTT
CDR3 protein: CASSQESNQPQHF

clone size: -
D gene: -
V gene: TRBV11-2
J gene: TRBJ1-6
CDR3 DNA: TGTGCCAGCAGCTTGGGACTCGATTCACCCCTCCACTTT
CDR3 protein: CASSLGLDSPLHF

clone size: -
D gene: -
V gene: TRBV6-5
J gene: TRBJ1-2
CDR3 DNA: TGTGCCAGCAGTTACCGCACAGGCCTCTATGGCTACACCTTC
CDR3 protein: CASSYRTGLYGYTF

clone size: -
D gene: TRBD1
V gene: TRBV9
J gene: TRBJ2-7
CDR3 DNA: TGTGCCAGCAGCGTAGAAGGGACAGGGGGCGACGAGCAGTACTTC
CDR3 protein: CASSVEGTGGDEQYF

clone size: few
D gene: TRBD1
V gene: TRBV4-3
J gene: TRBJ1-5
CDR3 DNA: TGCGCCAGCAGCCAGACAGGGAATCAGCCCCAGCATTTT
CDR3 protein: CASSQTGNQPQHF

clone size: -
D gene: -
V gene: TRBV30
J gene: TRBJ2-3
CDR3 DNA: TGTGCCTGGAGTGTAAAGGCGGATACGCAGTATTTT
CDR3 protein: CAWSVKADTQYF

clone size: -
D gene: -
V gene: TRBV13
J gene: TRBJ2-6
CDR3 DNA: TGTGCCAGCAGCTTAGGCCCGGACAGTAACTCTGGGGCCAACGTCCTGACTTTC
CDR3 protein: CASSLGPDSNSGANVLTF

clone size: -
D gene: -
V gene: TRBV5-1
J gene: TRBJ1-3
CDR3 DNA: TGCGCCAGCAGCTTGTCTGGGAAAGGAAACACCATATATTTT
CDR3 protein: CASSLSGKGNTIYF

clone size: -
D gene: TRBD1
V gene: TRBV4-2
J gene: TRBJ1-2
CDR3 DNA: TGTGCCAGCAGCCAGGCCCGGACAGGCGCCTATGGCTACACCTTC
CDR3 protein: CASSQARTGAYGYTF

clone size: once
D gene: -
V gene: TRBV7-3
J gene: TRBJ2-3
CDR3 DNA: TGTGCCAGCAGCATGGACACCACAGGGTATAGCACAGATACGCAGTATTTT
CDR3 protein: CASSMDTTGYSTDTQYF

clone size: once
D gene: -
V gene: TRBV5-1
J gene: TRBJ2-7
CDR3 DNA: TGCGCCAGCAGCCTCCGGGGTGAGCAGTACTTC
CDR3 protein: CASSLRGEQYF

clone size: -
D gene: -
V gene: TRBV27
J gene: TRBJ2-5
CDR3 DNA: TGTGCCAGCAGCCTAGGGGGGACAGTCCAAGAGACCCAGTACTTC
CDR3 protein: CASSLGGTVQETQYF

clone size: -
D gene: -
V gene: TRBV4-3
J gene: TRBJ2-1
CDR3 DNA: TGCGCCAGCAGCCAAGAATGGGGGGGCCCCTACAATGAGCAGTTCTTC
CDR3 protein: CASSQEWGGPYNEQFF

clone size: -
D gene: -
V gene: TRBV29-1
J gene: TRBJ1-5
CDR3 DNA: TGCAGCGTTGTGACAGAAAATCAGCCCCAGCATTTT
CDR3 protein: CSVVTENQPQHF

clone size: -
D gene: -
V gene: TRBV2
J gene: TRBJ1-4
CDR3 DNA: TGTGCCAGCGGGAGGGCAGGTGCTAATGAAAAACTGTTTTTT
CDR3 protein: CASGRAGANEKLFF

clone size: -
D gene: TRBD2
V gene: TRBV5-8
J gene: TRBJ2-5
CDR3 DNA: TGTGCCAGCACCTTAGGAATAGCGGGGGTCCAAGAGACCCAGTACTTC
CDR3 protein: CASTLGIAGVQETQYF

clone size: -
D gene: -
V gene: TRBV5-1
J gene: TRBJ1-4
CDR3 DNA: TGCGCCAGCAGCTTGTTACAGGGTAATGAAAAACTGTTTTTT
CDR3 protein: CASSLLQGNEKLFF

clone size: -
D gene: -
V gene: TRBV19
J gene: TRBJ1-5
CDR3 DNA: TGTGCCAGTTGTTTCGCACATAGCAATCAGCCCCAGCATTTT
CDR3 protein: CASCFAHSNQPQHF

clone size: few
D gene: -
V gene: TRBV5-4
J gene: TRBJ1-3
CDR3 DNA: TGTGCCAGCAGCTCGACGGGGAGCGGAAACACCATATATTTT
CDR3 protein: CASSSTGSGNTIYF

clone size: -
D gene: -
V gene: TRBV13
J gene: TRBJ2-1
CDR3 DNA: TGTGCCAGCAGCTTCCTAGCAAATGAGCAGTTCTTC
CDR3 protein: CASSFLANEQFF

clone size: -
D gene: -
V gene: TRBV14
J gene: TRBJ2-1
CDR3 DNA: TGTGCCAGCAGCCAAGATCTTCCCCCACCGGGGCAGTTCTTC
CDR3 protein: CASSQDLPPPGQFF

clone size: few
D gene: -
V gene: TRBV7-9
J gene: TRBJ1-4
CDR3 DNA: TGTGCCAGCAGCGCCAGTGGGGGGGCCGGTGAAAAACTGTTTTTT
CDR3 protein: CASSASGGAGEKLFF

clone size: few
D gene: -
V gene: TRBV4-2
J gene: TRBJ2-1
CDR3 DNA: TGTGCCAGCAGCCAAGTATTGGGGGTAATGTTCTTC
CDR3 protein: CASSQVLGVMFF

clone size: -
D gene: -
V gene: TRBV3-1/TRBV3-2
J gene: TRBJ1-1
CDR3 DNA: TGTGCCAGCAGCCCTTTTCCGGGACACCTCGGGGGGAGCACTGAAGCTTTCTTT
CDR3 protein: CASSPFPGHLGGSTEAFF

clone size: -
D gene: -
V gene: TRBV29-1
J gene: TRBJ1-1
CDR3 DNA: TGCAGCGTTGTTCAGGGAAGGTTTGAAGCTTTCTTT
CDR3 protein: CSVVQGRFEAFF

clone size: -
D gene: -
V gene: TRBV4-1
J gene: TRBJ1-2
CDR3 DNA: TGCGCCAGCAGCCAAGGGGGGGGCTACACCTTC
CDR3 protein: CASSQGGGYTF

clone size: -
D gene: -
V gene: TRBV5-1
J gene: TRBJ2-1
CDR3 DNA: TGCGCCAGCAGCTTGGGTGCGGGACAACCGGGCAATGAGCAGTTCTTC
CDR3 protein: CASSLGAGQPGNEQFF

clone size: few
D gene: -
V gene: TRBV19
J gene: TRBJ1-1
CDR3 DNA: TGTGCCAGTAGTGTGACAGCAATGAACACTGAAGCTTTCTTT
CDR3 protein: CASSVTAMNTEAFF

clone size: -
D gene: -
V gene: TRBV6-1
J gene: TRBJ1-4
CDR3 DNA: TGTGCCAGCAGTGAAGCGCGTTCCAGCTTCCTTGGCGAAAAACTGTTTTTT
CDR3 protein: CASSEARSSFLGEKLFF

clone size: once
D gene: TRBD2
V gene: TRBV9
J gene: TRBJ2-5
CDR3 DNA: TGTGCCAGCAGCCCGGTGGCTAGCGGGGTGTTTGAGACCCAGTACTTC
CDR3 protein: CASSPVASGVFETQYF

clone size: -
D gene: TRBD1
V gene: TRBV15
J gene: TRBJ2-2
CDR3 DNA: TGTGCCACCAGCCTCTATGGGACAGAAAACACCGGGGAGCTGTTTTTT
CDR3 protein: CATSLYGTENTGELFF